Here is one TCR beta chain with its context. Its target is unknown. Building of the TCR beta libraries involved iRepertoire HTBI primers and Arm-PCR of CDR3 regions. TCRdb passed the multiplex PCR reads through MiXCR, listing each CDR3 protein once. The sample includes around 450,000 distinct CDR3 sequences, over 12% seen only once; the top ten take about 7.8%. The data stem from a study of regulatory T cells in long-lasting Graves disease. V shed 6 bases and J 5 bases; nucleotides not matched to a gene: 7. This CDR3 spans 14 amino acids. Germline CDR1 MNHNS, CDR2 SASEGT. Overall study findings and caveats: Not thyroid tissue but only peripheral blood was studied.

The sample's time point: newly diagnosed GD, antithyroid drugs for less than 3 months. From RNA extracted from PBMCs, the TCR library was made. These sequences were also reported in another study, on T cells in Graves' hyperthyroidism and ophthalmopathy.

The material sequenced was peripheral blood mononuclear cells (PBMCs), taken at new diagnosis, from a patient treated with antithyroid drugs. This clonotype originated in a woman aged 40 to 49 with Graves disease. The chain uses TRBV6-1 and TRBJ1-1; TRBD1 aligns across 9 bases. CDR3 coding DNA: TGTGCCAGCAGCAAACTGACAGGGGGAACTGAAGCTTTCTTT. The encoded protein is CASSKLTGGTEAFF.